These 3 T cell receptor beta chains were sequenced from one sample in a study of T cells after yellow fever vaccination. TCRdb reanalysed the 5' RACE reads using MiXCR and keeps one entry per CDR3 protein. The sample has 300,000 to 450,000 distinct CDR3 sequences; more than 5.5% are singletons. The material was PBMCs, obtained 5 days after the yellow fever booster vaccination. These receptors were obtained from a man aged 30 to 45 who received the YFV17D yellow fever vaccine.

In this sample, this clonotype turned up many times. The chain uses TRBV10-3 and TRBJ2-1, with TRBD1 matching over 9 bases. V lost 4 bases to trimming and J lost 2 bases; unmatched junction nucleotides: 3. This CDR3 has 15 amino acids. CDR1 is ENHRY and CDR2 is SYGVKD in the germline V gene. CDR3 bases: TGTGCCATCAGTGGAGACAGGGGGACCTACAATGAGCAGTTCTTC. It yields the protein CAISGDRGTYNEQFF.

At least ten counts were recorded for this clonotype. The chain carries TRBV7-2 and TRBJ2-7; the D gene could be TRBD1 or TRBD2 (5 bases each). Per the germline V gene, CDR1 is SGHTA and CDR2 is FQGNSA. This CDR3 comprises 13 residues. With 1 base removed from V and 3 bases from J, the gap between germline ends came to 7 bases. CDR3 in DNA: TGTGCCAGCAGCTTAGGGGGGATCTACGAGCAGTACTTC. This translates into CASSLGGIYEQYF.

This clonotype was found many times. This chain joins TRBV23-1 and TRBJ2-5, with 7 bases that match TRBD1. TRBV23-1 is classed as an ORF, of uncertain function. The CDR3 spans 15 residues. Germline trimming cut 2 bases from V and 2 bases from J; bases unmatched to any gene: 5. The chain's CDR3 is CASSQEGTAQETQYF. Here the CDR3 DNA reads TGCGCCAGCAGTCAAGAGGGGACAGCACAAGAGACCCAGTACTTC.